The sequence of this TCR beta chain was determined in a study of blood T cells in healthy people across ages. Study-wide results and limits: Getting older went along with TCR beta diversity per million T cells dropping roughly linearly.

Sample-barcoded 5' priming and a J-beta primer mix drove a second PCR of roughly 6 to 12 cycles. Every sample produced at least 2.5 million CDR3-containing paired-end reads. TCRdb redid the calling of the 5' RACE reads with MiXCR, one entry per CDR3 protein. The repertoire holds 800,000 to 950,000 distinct CDR3 sequences, with roughly 28% as singletons. This clonotype was detected ten times or more. What it binds is unknown. Germline loops: CDR1 SGDLS, CDR2 YYNGEE. The V segment lost 2 bases and the J segment 13 bases; nucleotides outside the gene matches: 11. CDR3 length: 14 residues. The same specimen was also included in a second study, on T cells of mothers and their children.

The receptor was derived from a woman between 35 and 50 years old in good health. The rearrangement uses TRBV9 and TRBJ2-5; 10 positions agree with TRBD2. Input material: blood. CDR3: CASSVGLAGDGGYF. The CDR3, as DNA: TGTGCCAGCAGCGTTGGGCTAGCGGGGGATGGGGGGTACTTC. Together with reference TRBV9 and TRBJ2-5, the CDR3 gives the full variable domain: DSGVTQTPKHLITATGQRVTLRCSPRSGDLSVYWYQQSLDQGLQFLIQYYNGEERAKGNILERFSAQQFPDLHSELNLSSLELGDSALYFCASSVGLAGDGGYFGPGTRLLVL.